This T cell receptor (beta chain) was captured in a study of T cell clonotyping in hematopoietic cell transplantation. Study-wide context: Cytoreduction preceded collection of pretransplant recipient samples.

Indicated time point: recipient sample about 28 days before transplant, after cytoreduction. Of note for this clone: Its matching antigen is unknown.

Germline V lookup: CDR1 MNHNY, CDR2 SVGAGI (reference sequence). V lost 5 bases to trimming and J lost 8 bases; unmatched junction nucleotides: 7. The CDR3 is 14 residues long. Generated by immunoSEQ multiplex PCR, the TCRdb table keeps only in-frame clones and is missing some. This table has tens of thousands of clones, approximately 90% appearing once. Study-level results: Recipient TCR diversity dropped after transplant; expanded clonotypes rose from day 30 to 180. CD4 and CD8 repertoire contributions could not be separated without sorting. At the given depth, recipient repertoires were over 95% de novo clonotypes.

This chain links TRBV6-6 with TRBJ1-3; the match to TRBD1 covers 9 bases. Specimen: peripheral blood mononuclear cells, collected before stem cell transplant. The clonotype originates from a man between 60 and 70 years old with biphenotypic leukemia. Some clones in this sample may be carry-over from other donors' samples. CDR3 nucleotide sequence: TGTGCCAGCAGTCGGGACAGGGCTGCCGACACCATATATTTT. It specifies CASSRDRAADTIYF.